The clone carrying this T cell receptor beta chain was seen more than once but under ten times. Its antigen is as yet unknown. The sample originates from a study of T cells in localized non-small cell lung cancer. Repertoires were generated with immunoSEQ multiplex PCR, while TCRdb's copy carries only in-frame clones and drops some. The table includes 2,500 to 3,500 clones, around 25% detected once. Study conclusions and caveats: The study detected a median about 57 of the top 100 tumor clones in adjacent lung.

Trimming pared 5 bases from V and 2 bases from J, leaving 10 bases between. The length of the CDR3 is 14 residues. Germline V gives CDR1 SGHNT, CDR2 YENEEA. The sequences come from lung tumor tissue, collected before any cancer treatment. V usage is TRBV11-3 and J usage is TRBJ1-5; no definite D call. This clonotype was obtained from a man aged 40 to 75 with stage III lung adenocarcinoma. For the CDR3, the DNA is TGTGCCAGCAGCCTGGACTTGGGCAATCAGCCCCAGCATTTT. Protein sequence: CASSLDLGNQPQHF. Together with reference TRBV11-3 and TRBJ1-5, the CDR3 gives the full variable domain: EAGVVQSPRYKIIEKKQPVAFWCNPISGHNTLYWYLQNLGQGPELLIRYENEEAVDDSQLPKDRFSAERLKGVDSTLKIQPAELGDSAVYLCASSLDLGNQPQHFGDGTRLSIL.